The rows below give T cell receptor beta chains drawn from one sample of a study of beta chain features in type 1 diabetes. TCRdb keeps only in-frame clones here, not all; method: immunoSEQ multiplex PCR. The sample contains under 300,000 clones, approximately 15% of which appear only once. Sequencing input: naive CD4+ T cells from blood. The receptors here all came from a man aged 25-45 years with type 1 diabetes. The CDR3 runs from the conserved cysteine through the conserved F or W. D genes are given only for firm matches. Size is stated for part of the rows, as once, few or many counts, or as a class when the clone is expanded.

>few|TRBD1|TRBJ2-5|TRBV7-9
TGTGCCAGCAGGGTCACAGGGGGTCAAGAGACCCAGTACTTC
CASRVTGGQETQYF
>few|TRBD1|TRBJ1-2|TRBV6-5
TGTGCCAGCAGTTATGGGGACAGGGGTTGGGGCTACACCTTC
CASSYGDRGWGYTF
>.|.|TRBJ1-5|TRBV21-1
TGTGCCAGCAGCACCGGGACAGGGGACACGAATCAGCCCCAGCATTTT
CASSTGTGDTNQPQHF
>few|TRBD2|TRBJ2-1|TRBV2
TGTGCCAGCAGACTAGCGGGGGCCCCCTACAATGAGCAGTTCTTC
CASRLAGAPYNEQFF
>few|TRBD1|TRBJ2-5|TRBV11-3
TGTGCCAGCTCGCGGACAGGGGGCGGGGAGACCCAGTACTTC
CASSRTGGGETQYF
>.|.|TRBJ1-1|TRBV4-1
TGCGCCAGCAGCCCCCCTCGGGGAGAGACTGAAGCTTTCTTT
CASSPPRGETEAFF
>.|TRBD1|TRBJ1-2|TRBV6-1
TGTGCCAGCAGTGAAGCGGGACAGGGGTATGGCTACACCTTC
CASSEAGQGYGYTF
>.|.|TRBJ2-5|TRBV2
TGTGCCAGCAGTGGGGGTTCTCCAGGGGAGACCCAGTACTTC
CASSGGSPGETQYF
>few|TRBD1|TRBJ1-1|TRBV6-1
TGTGCCAACCAGGGGGACATGAACACTGAAGCTTTCTTT
CANQGDMNTEAFF
>.|TRBD1|TRBJ2-1|TRBV29-1
TGCAGCGGGGCGGGACAGGGAAATGAGCAGTTCTTC
CSGAGQGNEQFF
>few|.|TRBJ2-7|TRBV11-3
TGTGCCAGCGGACCGGGATCCTCCTACGAGCAGTACTTC
CASGPGSSYEQYF
>few|.|TRBJ1-1|TRBV11-2
TGTGCCAGCAGCCCAAGCAAGTTTATGAACACTGAAGCTTTCTTT
CASSPSKFMNTEAFF
>.|TRBD2|TRBJ2-1|TRBV4-1
TGCGCCAGCAGCCGACAACTAGCGGGAGGTCACAATGAGCAGTTCTTC
CASSRQLAGGHNEQFF
>.|TRBD2|TRBJ2-3|TRBV15
TGTGCCACCAGCAGACCCCGACTAGCAAATACGCAGTATTTT
CATSRPRLANTQYF
>.|.|TRBJ1-2|TRBV9
TGTGCCAGCACCGGAATGGGGGGGATCTTTGGCTACACCTTC
CASTGMGGIFGYTF
>.|.|TRBJ2-1|TRBV19
TGTGCCAGTAGTATAGATCTAGGAGGGTACAATGAGCAGTTCTTC
CASSIDLGGYNEQFF
>.|.|TRBJ1-2|TRBV6-5
TGTGCCAGCAGTTACGGCAGGCGTAACTATGGCTACACCTTC
CASSYGRRNYGYTF
>few|.|TRBJ1-2|TRBV29-1
TGCAGCGTTGTTGTAGGAGCACCCTATGGCTACACCTTC
CSVVVGAPYGYTF
>.|TRBD1|TRBJ1-4|TRBV7-9
TGTGCCAGCAGCTGGGGACAGGGTGATGAAAAACTGTTTTTT
CASSWGQGDEKLFF
>.|TRBD1|TRBJ2-3|TRBV11-2
TGTGCCAGCAGCTTTGGGACAGGGTTTAGCACAGATACGCAGTATTTT
CASSFGTGFSTDTQYF
>few|TRBD2|TRBJ2-1|TRBV5-1
TGCGCCAGCTTTTCCGGGACTAGCGGAATGAATGAGCAGTTCTTC
CASFSGTSGMNEQFF
>few|.|TRBJ2-3|TRBV6-5
TGTGCCAGCAGTTACCCTAGCACAGATACGCAGTATTTT
CASSYPSTDTQYF
>.|.|TRBJ1-2|TRBV6-5
TGTGCCAGCAGTCTGAAGGGAAGGGGCTATGGCTACACCTTC
CASSLKGRGYGYTF
>.|.|TRBJ1-2|TRBV7-9
TGTGCCAGCAGCTTAGGAGGGATGGGAGGCTACACCTTC
CASSLGGMGGYTF
>.|TRBD1|TRBJ2-7|TRBV5-1
TGCGCCAGCAGCGTGGGGACAGCAGACTACGAGCAGTACTTC
CASSVGTADYEQYF
>few|TRBD1|TRBJ2-7|TRBV25-1
TGTGCCAGCAGTGGACAGGGAGATGCGCGGCAGTACTTC
CASSGQGDARQYF